Sequencing of this TCR beta chain was carried out in a study of metastatic and nonmetastatic thyroid tumors. CDR1 and CDR2 from the germline V gene are SGHDT and YYEEEE. V shed 3 bases and J 4 bases; nucleotides not matched to a gene: 2. The CDR3 is made up of 13 amino acids. Thyroid surgery was performed in patients who had received no treatment beforehand. TCRdb ran MiXCR on the PCR reads. The table has 20,000 to 25,000 clones, 15% to 19% seen once. The clonotype originates from a female donor with papillary thyroid cancer or a benign thyroid nodule (not recorded which). Some clones in this sample may be carry-over from other donors' samples. The specimen sequenced was blood. This chain uses TRBV5-6 with TRBJ1-2; 8 bases match TRBD1. The CDR3 DNA sequence: TGTGCCAGCAGCTCGGGACAGGTCTATGGCTACACCTTC. Protein: CASSSGQVYGYTF.